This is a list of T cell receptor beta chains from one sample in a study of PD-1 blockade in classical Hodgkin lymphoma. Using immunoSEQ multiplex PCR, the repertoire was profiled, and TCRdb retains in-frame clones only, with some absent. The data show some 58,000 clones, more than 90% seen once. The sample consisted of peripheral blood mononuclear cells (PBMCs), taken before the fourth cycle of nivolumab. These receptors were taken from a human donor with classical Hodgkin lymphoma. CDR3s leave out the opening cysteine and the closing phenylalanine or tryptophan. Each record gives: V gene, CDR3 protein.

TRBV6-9,DCHSGICMD
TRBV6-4,ASSDTAQGAEAF
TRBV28,ASNPGLAYEQY
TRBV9,ASSVSGGYNEQF
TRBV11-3,ASSDYLLSSYNEQF
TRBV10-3,AIAPGGSFVEQY
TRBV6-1,ASSGGTLSNQPQH
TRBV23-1,ASSQLYTLLVMTQY
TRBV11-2,ASSLALAGPYNEQF
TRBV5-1,ASSFATASYEQY
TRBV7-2,ASSLDVTGGYEQY
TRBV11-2,ASSLWTSGGSYEQY
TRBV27,ASSADKRQGVVQETQY
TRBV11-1,ASSLGDWISTDTQY
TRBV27,ASLPFVGQGARGANVLT
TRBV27,ASSRGAEAF
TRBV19,ASSMGHLLGDQPQH
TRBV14,ASSQGDRVFNEQY
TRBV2,ASSDRFTVQQY
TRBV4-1,ASRSLGGEQF
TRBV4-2,ASSQETGSYNEQF
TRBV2,ASSTDREETQY
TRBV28,ASSLDDRGETQY
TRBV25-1,ASSEYKGLSTDTQY
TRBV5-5,ASSPDYNSPLH
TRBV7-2,ASSLDRGYEQY
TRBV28,ASSIDREDSPLH
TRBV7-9,ASSHNYNEQF
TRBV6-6,ASSVTRSSYNSPLH
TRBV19,ASSRRISGNTIY
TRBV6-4,ASSSGTSGYEQY
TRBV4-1,ASSRTSGSNNEQF
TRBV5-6,ASSQNKIEAF
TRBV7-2,ASSLGGGQGYSEQF
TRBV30,AWSKGILQETQY
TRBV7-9,ASSLEQGGNYEQY
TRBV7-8,ASSLWGTPLIEQY
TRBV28,ASRPPGTVLAQH
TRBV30,AWRSLGEGQVYGYT
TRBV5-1,ASSFGTGVIGELF
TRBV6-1,ASSENNEQF